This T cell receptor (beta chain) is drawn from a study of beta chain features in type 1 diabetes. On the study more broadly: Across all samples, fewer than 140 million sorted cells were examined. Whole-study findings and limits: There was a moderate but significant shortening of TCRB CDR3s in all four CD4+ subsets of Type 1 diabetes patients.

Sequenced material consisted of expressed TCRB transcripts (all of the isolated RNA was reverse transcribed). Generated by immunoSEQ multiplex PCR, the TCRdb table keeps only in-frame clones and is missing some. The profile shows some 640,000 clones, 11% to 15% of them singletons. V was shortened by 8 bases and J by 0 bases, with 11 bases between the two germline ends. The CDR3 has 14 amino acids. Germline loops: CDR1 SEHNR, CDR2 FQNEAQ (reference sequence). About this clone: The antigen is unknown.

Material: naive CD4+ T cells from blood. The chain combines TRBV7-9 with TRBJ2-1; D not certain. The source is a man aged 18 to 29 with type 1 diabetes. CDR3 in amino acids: CASAFLGSYNEQFF. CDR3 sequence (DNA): TGTGCCAGCGCCTTTTTGGGCTCCTACAATGAGCAGTTCTTC.